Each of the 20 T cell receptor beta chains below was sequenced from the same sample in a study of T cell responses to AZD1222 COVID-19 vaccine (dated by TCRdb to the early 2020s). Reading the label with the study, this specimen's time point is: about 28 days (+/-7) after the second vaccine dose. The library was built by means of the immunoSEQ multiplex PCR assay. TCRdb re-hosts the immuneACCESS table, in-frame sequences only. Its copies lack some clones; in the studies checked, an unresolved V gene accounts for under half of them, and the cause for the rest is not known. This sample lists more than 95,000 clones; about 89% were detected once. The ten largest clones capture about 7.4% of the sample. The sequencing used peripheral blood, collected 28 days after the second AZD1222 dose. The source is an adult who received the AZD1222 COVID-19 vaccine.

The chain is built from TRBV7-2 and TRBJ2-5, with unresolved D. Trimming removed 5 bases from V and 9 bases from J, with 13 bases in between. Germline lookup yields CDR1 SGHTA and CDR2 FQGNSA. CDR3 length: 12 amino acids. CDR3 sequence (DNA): TGTGCCAGCAGCCCCCCCCTCGGGCCCCAGTACTTC. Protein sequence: CASSPPLGPQYF.

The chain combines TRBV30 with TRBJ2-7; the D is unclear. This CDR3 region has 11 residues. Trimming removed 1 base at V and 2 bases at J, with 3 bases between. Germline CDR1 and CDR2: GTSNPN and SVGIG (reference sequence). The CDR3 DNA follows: TGTGCCTGGAGTGATACCTACGAGCAGTACTTC. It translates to CAWSDTYEQYF.

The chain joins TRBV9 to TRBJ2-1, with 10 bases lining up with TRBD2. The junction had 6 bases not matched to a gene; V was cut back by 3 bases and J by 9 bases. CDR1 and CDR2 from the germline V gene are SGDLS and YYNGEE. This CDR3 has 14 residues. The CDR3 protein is CASSESGRAIEQFF. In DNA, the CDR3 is TGTGCCAGCAGCGAGAGCGGGAGGGCCATTGAGCAGTTCTTC.

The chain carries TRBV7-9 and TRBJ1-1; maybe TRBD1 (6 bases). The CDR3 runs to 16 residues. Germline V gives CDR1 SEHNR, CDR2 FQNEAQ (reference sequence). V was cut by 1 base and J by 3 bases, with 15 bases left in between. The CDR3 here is CASSLGFGTGYTEAFF. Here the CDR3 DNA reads TGTGCCAGCAGCTTAGGGTTCGGAACAGGGTACACTGAAGCTTTCTTT.

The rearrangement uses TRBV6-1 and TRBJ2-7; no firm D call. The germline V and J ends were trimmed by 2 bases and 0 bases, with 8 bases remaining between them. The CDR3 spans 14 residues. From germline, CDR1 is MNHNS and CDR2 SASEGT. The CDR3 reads CASSEFGFSYEQYF. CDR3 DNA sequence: TGTGCCAGCAGTGAATTCGGGTTCTCCTACGAGCAGTACTTC.

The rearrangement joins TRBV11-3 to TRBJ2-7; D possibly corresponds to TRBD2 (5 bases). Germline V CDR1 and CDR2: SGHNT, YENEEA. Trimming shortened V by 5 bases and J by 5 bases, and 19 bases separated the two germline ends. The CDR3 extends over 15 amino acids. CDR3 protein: CASSTSQTRRDEQYF. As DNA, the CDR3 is TGTGCCAGCAGCACTTCCCAGACGCGGCGGGACGAGCAGTACTTC.

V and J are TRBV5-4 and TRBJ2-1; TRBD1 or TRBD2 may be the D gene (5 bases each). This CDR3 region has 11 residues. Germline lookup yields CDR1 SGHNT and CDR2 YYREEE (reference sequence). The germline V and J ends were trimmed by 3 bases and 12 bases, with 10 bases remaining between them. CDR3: CASSSSGRQFF. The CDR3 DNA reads TGTGCCAGCAGCTCCTCGGGACGGCAGTTCTTC.

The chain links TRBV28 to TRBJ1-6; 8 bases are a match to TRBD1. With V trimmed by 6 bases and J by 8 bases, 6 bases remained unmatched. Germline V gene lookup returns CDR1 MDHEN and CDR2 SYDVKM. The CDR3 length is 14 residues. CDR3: CASRTGTGYSPLHF. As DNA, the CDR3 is TGTGCCAGCAGGACCGGGACAGGCTATTCACCCCTCCACTTT.

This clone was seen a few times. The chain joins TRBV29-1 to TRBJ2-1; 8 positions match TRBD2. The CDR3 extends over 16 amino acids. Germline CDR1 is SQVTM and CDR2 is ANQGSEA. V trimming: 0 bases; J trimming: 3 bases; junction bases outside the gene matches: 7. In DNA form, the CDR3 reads TGCAGCGTTGAAGATCTTGTCGCGGGGGGCTACAATGAGCAGTTCTTC. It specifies CSVEDLVAGGYNEQFF.

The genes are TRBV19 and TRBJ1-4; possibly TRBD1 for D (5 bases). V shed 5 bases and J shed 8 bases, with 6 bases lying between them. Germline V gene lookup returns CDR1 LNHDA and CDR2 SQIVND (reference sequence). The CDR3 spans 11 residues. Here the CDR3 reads CASSAGEKLFF. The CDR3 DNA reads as TGTGCCAGTAGTGCAGGGGAAAAACTGTTTTTT.

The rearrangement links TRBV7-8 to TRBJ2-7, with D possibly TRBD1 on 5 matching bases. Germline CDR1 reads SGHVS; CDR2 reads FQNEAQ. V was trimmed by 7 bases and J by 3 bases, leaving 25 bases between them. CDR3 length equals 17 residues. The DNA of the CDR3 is TGTGCCAGCATCTTCTCGGATAGGGGTTCGGGTTTCTACGAGCAGTACTTC. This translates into CASIFSDRGSGFYEQYF.

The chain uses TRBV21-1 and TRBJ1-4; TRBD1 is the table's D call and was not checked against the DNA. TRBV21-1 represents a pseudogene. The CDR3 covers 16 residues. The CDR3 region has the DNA TGTGCCAGCAGCAACCCCAGGGGTCTTGGGTATGAAAAACTGTTTTTT. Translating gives CASSNPRGLGYEKLFF.

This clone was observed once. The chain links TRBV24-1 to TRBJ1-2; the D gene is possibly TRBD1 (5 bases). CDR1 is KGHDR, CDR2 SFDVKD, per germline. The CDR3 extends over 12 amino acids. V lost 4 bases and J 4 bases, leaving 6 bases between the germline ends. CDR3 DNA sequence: TGTGCCACCAGTGACGGGACCTATGGCTACACCTTC. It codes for CATSDGTYGYTF.

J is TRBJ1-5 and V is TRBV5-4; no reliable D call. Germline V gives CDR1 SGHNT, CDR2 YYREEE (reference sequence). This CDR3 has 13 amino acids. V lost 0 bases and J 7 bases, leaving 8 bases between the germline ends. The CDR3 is CASSLGSDQPQHF. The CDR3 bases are TGTGCCAGCAGCTTGGGTTCCGACCAGCCCCAGCATTTT.

The CDR3 DNA reads TGTGCCAGCAGCTTGTCGCCCGGTGGGGATACGCAGTATTTT. This sequence encodes CASSLSPGGDTQYF. The gene calls are TRBV7-2 and TRBJ2-3, with unresolved D. The CDR3 runs 14 residues. Looked up from germline, CDR1 is SGHTA and CDR2 is FQGNSA. V was clipped by 3 bases and J by 6 bases, with 13 bases between them.

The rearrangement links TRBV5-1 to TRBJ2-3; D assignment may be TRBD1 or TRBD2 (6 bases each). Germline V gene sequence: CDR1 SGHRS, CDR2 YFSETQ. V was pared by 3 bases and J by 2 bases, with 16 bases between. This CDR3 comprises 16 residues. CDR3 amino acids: CASSSLGGPTTDTQYF. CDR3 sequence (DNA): TGCGCCAGCAGCTCCTTAGGGGGGCCCACCACAGATACGCAGTATTTT. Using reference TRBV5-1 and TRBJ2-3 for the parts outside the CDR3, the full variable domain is KAGVTQTPRYLIKTRGQQVTLSCSPISGHRSVSWYQQTPGQGLQFLFEYFSETQRNKGNFPGRFSGRQFSNSRSEMNVSTLELGDSALYLCASSSLGGPTTDTQYFGPGTRLTVL.

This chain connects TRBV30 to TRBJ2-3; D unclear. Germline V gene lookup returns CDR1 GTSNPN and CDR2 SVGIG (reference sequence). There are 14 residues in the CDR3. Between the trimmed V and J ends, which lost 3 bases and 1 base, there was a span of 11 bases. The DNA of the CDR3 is TGTGCCTGGAGCGAGAGTGGGGGCACAGATACGCAGTATTTT. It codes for CAWSESGGTDTQYF.

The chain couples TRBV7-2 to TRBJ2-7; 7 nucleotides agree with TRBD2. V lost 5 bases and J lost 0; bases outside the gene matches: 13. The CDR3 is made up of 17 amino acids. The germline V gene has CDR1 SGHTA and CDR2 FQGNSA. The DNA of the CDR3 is TGTGCCAGCAGCCAATTAGGGGAGGGCTGGGACTCCTACGAGCAGTACTTC. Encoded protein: CASSQLGEGWDSYEQYF.

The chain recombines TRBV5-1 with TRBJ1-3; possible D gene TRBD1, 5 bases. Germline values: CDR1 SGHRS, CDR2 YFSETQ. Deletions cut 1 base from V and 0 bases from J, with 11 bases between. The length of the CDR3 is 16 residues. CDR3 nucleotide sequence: TGCGCCAGCAGCTTGTCACAGGCGTTCTCTGGAAACACCATATATTTT. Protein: CASSLSQAFSGNTIYF.

The CDR3 reads CASSIGLALGEQFF. CDR3 in DNA: TGTGCCAGTAGTATAGGACTAGCCTTGGGTGAGCAGTTCTTC. The chain recombines TRBV19 with TRBJ2-1; 7 positions match TRBD2. CDR3 length: 14 amino acids. The germline V gene has CDR1 LNHDA and CDR2 SQIVND (reference sequence). With 1 base clipped from V and 9 bases from J, the junction kept 6 bases outside the gene matches.